The rows below give T cell receptor beta chains drawn from one sample of a study of blood T cell repertoires in COVID-19. Some clones are missing from TCRdb's copy, which holds only in-frame ones; the method was immunoSEQ multiplex PCR. The sample carries 200,000 or so clones, about 88% recorded once. Sequenced input: peripheral blood. Receptors were obtained from a man aged 50-59 years who had recovered from COVID-19. The CDR3 runs from the conserved cysteine through the conserved F or W. A D gene is named only where the DNA matches it firmly. Only some rows state a clone size, as once, few, many or a class for expanded clones.

j_gene | d_gene | v_gene | abundance | CDR3aa | CDR3nt
TRBJ2-1 | - | TRBV2 | - | CASSEPGLSLEQFF | TGTGCCAGCAGTGAGCCGGGACTCTCCTTGGAGCAGTTCTTC
TRBJ1-2 | - | TRBV3-1/TRBV3-2 | once | CASSQSAGGYTF | TGTGCCAGCAGCCAATCTGCGGGTGGCTACACCTTC
TRBJ1-2 | - | TRBV18 | few | CASSPTGNGYTF | TGTGCCAGCTCACCAACCGGGAATGGCTACACCTTC
TRBJ1-5 | - | TRBV27 | - | CASSLGGPQPQHF | TGTGCCAGCAGTTTAGGGGGCCCTCAGCCCCAGCATTTT
TRBJ1-1 | - | TRBV6-2/TRBV6-3 | - | CASSYERSTEAFF | TGTGCCAGCAGTTACGAGAGGAGCACTGAAGCTTTCTTT
TRBJ2-7 | TRBD2 | TRBV28 | - | CASSLWASGSYEQYF | TGTGCCAGCAGTTTATGGGCTAGCGGGAGTTACGAGCAGTACTTC
TRBJ2-1 | TRBD2 | TRBV7-2 | - | CASSSPASGHNEQFF | TGTGCCAGCAGCTCCCCAGCTAGCGGACACAATGAGCAGTTCTTC
TRBJ1-1 | TRBD1 | TRBV7-9 | - | CASSTWTGNTEAFF | TGTGCCAGCAGCACCTGGACAGGAAACACTGAAGCTTTCTTT
TRBJ2-1 | TRBD2 | TRBV5-8 | - | CASSHTPTSGVWNEQFF | TGTGCCAGCAGCCATACCCCTACTAGCGGGGTGTGGAATGAGCAGTTCTTC
TRBJ2-5 | - | TRBV27 | - | CASSPAYGGGQETQYF | TGTGCCAGCAGTCCCGCTTACGGGGGAGGCCAAGAGACCCAGTACTTC
TRBJ2-2 | TRBD1 | TRBV19 | - | CASSGQGNTGELFF | TGTGCCAGTTCGGGACAGGGGAACACCGGGGAGCTGTTTTTT
TRBJ2-7 | TRBD2 | TRBV19 | - | CASSSRDYLFYEQYF | TGTGCCAGTAGTTCGCGGGACTACCTATTCTACGAGCAGTACTTC
TRBJ2-1 | TRBD2 | TRBV18 | - | CASSPSGRSSYNEQFF | TGTGCCAGCTCACCTAGCGGGAGGAGCTCCTACAATGAGCAGTTCTTC
TRBJ1-1 | - | TRBV5-8 | - | CASNWGAEAFF | TGTGCCAGCAATTGGGGGGCTGAAGCTTTCTTT
TRBJ1-2 | TRBD1 | TRBV19 | - | CASSIGTARGNGYTF | TGTGCCAGTAGTATTGGGACAGCCCGCGGGAATGGCTACACCTTC
TRBJ2-1 | TRBD2 | TRBV6-5 | - | CASSRSGRIYNEQFF | TGTGCCAGCAGTCGTAGCGGGAGGATTTACAATGAGCAGTTCTTC
TRBJ1-5 | - | TRBV30 | - | CAWSVQGTQPQHF | TGTGCCTGGAGTGTCCAGGGAACCCAGCCCCAGCATTTT
TRBJ1-4 | TRBD1 | TRBV19 | - | CASSRTGGGNEKLFF | TGTGCCAGTAGTCGGACAGGGGGAGGTAATGAAAAACTGTTTTTT
TRBJ2-3 | - | TRBV11-2 | - | CASSFRGFSGDTQYF | TGTGCCAGCAGCTTTCGGGGATTCAGTGGTGATACGCAGTATTTT
TRBJ1-5 | - | TRBV6-5 | - | CASFTGLGQPQHF | TGTGCCAGTTTCACAGGGCTCGGTCAGCCCCAGCATTTT
TRBJ2-5 | TRBD2 | TRBV10-3 | - | CAISEGLAPQETQYF | TGTGCCATCAGTGAAGGACTAGCTCCGCAAGAGACCCAGTACTTC
TRBJ2-2 | TRBD1 | TRBV6-2/TRBV6-3 | - | CASSKTGKSTGELFF | TGTGCCAGCAGTAAGACAGGGAAGTCCACCGGGGAGCTGTTTTTT
TRBJ1-1 | TRBD1 | TRBV6-2/TRBV6-3 | - | CASSYVPLSGGNTEAFF | TGTGCCAGCAGTTACGTCCCCCTATCAGGGGGCAACACTGAAGCTTTCTTT
TRBJ2-2 | TRBD2 | TRBV9 | - | CASSVSTSGRANTGELFF | TGTGCCAGCAGTGTTTCGACTAGCGGGAGGGCAAACACCGGGGAGCTGTTTTTT
TRBJ1-2 | - | TRBV6-5 | - | CASSYSPSAGGYGYTF | TGTGCCAGCAGTTACTCCCCCTCGGCGGGAGGCTATGGCTACACCTTC
TRBJ2-3 | - | TRBV15 | - | CATNPRRSREDTQYF | TGTGCCACCAACCCCCGGAGGTCCCGCGAAGATACGCAGTATTTT
TRBJ2-3 | - | TRBV6-5 | once | CASTTRVSDTQYF | TGTGCCAGCACCACTAGGGTGTCCGATACGCAGTATTTT
TRBJ2-1 | - | TRBV3-1/TRBV3-2 | - | CASSQVERQQFF | TGTGCCAGCAGCCAAGTAGAGCGCCAGCAGTTCTTC
TRBJ2-1 | TRBD1 | TRBV3-1/TRBV3-2 | once | CASSQGTGRNNEQFF | TGTGCCAGCAGCCAGGGGACAGGGAGGAACAATGAGCAGTTCTTC
TRBJ2-7 | - | TRBV3-1/TRBV3-2 | - | CASSQERRGPYEQYF | TGTGCCAGCAGCCAAGAAAGGAGGGGCCCCTACGAGCAGTACTTC
TRBJ1-1 | - | TRBV7-9 | - | CASRAGLNTEAFF | TGTGCCAGCAGGGCAGGGCTAAACACTGAAGCTTTCTTT
TRBJ2-4 | TRBD2 | TRBV7-9 | - | CASSLAGGLGKNIQYF | TGTGCCAGCAGCTTAGCGGGAGGGTTGGGCAAAAACATTCAGTACTTC
TRBJ2-2 | - | TRBV18 | - | CASSPRILGPGELFF | TGTGCCAGCTCACCACGGATACTAGGCCCCGGGGAGCTGTTTTTT
TRBJ2-7 | - | TRBV7-8 | - | CASSLAREKEQYF | TGTGCCAGCAGCTTAGCGCGAGAGAAAGAGCAGTACTTC
TRBJ2-7 | - | TRBV25-1 | - | CASSRVYGYEQYF | TGTGCCAGCAGTCGCGTTTACGGCTACGAGCAGTACTTC
TRBJ2-2 | - | TRBV5-1 | - | CASSLRGINTGELFF | TGCGCCAGCAGTCTTCGGGGGATCAACACCGGGGAGCTGTTTTTT
TRBJ1-6 | TRBD1 | TRBV25-1 | few | CASSEFDRDNSPLHF | TGTGCCAGCAGTGAATTCGACAGGGATAATTCACCCCTCCACTTT
TRBJ2-5 | - | TRBV5-1 | - | CASSLVGETQYF | TGCGCCAGCAGCTTGGTCGGGGAGACCCAGTACTTC
TRBJ2-7 | TRBD2 | TRBV18 | few | CASSPGLAGVFEQYF | TGTGCCAGCTCACCAGGACTAGCGGGAGTTTTCGAGCAGTACTTC
TRBJ2-5 | TRBD2 | TRBV2 | few | CASRVSGSATTQYF | TGTGCCAGCAGAGTTAGCGGGAGCGCCACGACCCAGTACTTC
TRBJ2-5 | TRBD2 | TRBV24-1 | - | CATGTSGRREETQYF | TGTGCCACCGGGACTAGCGGGAGAAGAGAAGAGACCCAGTACTTC
TRBJ1-1 | - | TRBV6-4 | - | CASRRVAGTEAFF | TGTGCCAGCAGGAGGGTTGCGGGCACTGAAGCTTTCTTT
TRBJ1-3 | - | TRBV28 | - | CASSWGGVGNTIYF | TGTGCCAGCAGTTGGGGGGGGGTTGGAAACACCATATATTTT
TRBJ2-1 | - | TRBV11-3 | - | CASSLDVHPSSYNEQFF | TGTGCCAGCAGCTTAGATGTTCACCCGAGCTCCTACAATGAGCAGTTCTTC
TRBJ2-1 | - | TRBV7-9 | - | CASSPTSWNEQFF | TGTGCCAGCAGCCCAACTAGCTGGAATGAGCAGTTCTTC
TRBJ2-7 | TRBD2 | TRBV6-6 | - | CASSLSGPKTYEQYF | TGTGCCAGCAGCCTTAGCGGGCCTAAAACCTACGAGCAGTACTTC
TRBJ2-1 | - | TRBV5-4 | once | CASKGPGDRQFF | TGTGCCAGCAAGGGTCCGGGGGATCGGCAGTTCTTC
TRBJ1-4 | - | TRBV28 | - | CASSTGGVGEKLFF | TGTGCCAGCAGCACCGGAGGGGTGGGTGAAAAACTGTTTTTT
TRBJ1-5 | TRBD1 | TRBV19 | - | CASSRGTGNQPQHF | TGTGCCAGTAGTAGGGGGACAGGGAATCAGCCCCAGCATTTT
TRBJ1-1 | - | TRBV18 | - | CASMDSWNTEAFF | TGTGCCAGCATGGACTCTTGGAACACTGAAGCTTTCTTT
TRBJ1-2 | - | TRBV11-2 | - | CASSLDAGPYGYTF | TGTGCCAGCAGCTTAGATGCAGGGCCCTATGGCTACACCTTC
TRBJ2-3 | - | TRBV6-5 | - | CASSYSGRLTDTQYF | TGTGCCAGCAGTTACTCGGGCAGGCTCACAGATACGCAGTATTTT
TRBJ2-5 | TRBD2 | TRBV28 | - | CATGGEGETQYF | TGTGCTACGGGGGGGGAGGGTGAGACCCAGTACTTC